Detailed here is one T cell receptor beta chain. Its antigen is still unknown. This record comes from a study of identical twins. This CDR3 spans 15 amino acids. V trimming: 6 bases; J trimming: 7 bases; junction bases outside the gene matches: 3. The germline CDR1 and CDR2 sequences are MNHNS and SASEGT. Findings and caveats of the study: Out-of-frame alpha sequences shared between twins exhibited an excess of low generation probability. Cord blood beta clonotypes that were abundant carried fewer insertions, and memory repertoires showed no such trend. Because invariant MAIT and iNKT cells could be present, zero-insertion analyses could be partly confounded.

TCRdb reprocessed the 5' RACE reads via MiXCR and lists one record per CDR3 protein. The profile covers some 570,000 distinct CDR3 sequences, with 20% to 25% appearing a single time and approximately 0.5% taken by the ten largest. These data were also reused for a study on yellow fever vaccine responses in identical twins. This second report adds: After vaccination, twins' T cell response reportedly seemed partly convergent, partly personalized.

This sequence originates from a woman in her late teens or twenties in good health. Sequencing was carried out using CD4+ T cells sorted from blood. J is TRBJ2-2 and V is TRBV6-1; 15 positions match TRBD2. This CDR3 reads CASRGLAGGFGELFF. In DNA, the CDR3 is TGTGCCAGCAGGGGACTAGCGGGGGGATTCGGGGAGCTGTTTTTT.